The 14 T cell receptor beta chains below all came from one sample that was sequenced in a study of blood T cell repertoires in COVID-19. This table comes from immunoSEQ multiplex PCR, and its TCRdb copy is limited to in-frame clones, with some not included. This table holds 200,000 to 250,000 clones, approximately 89% found once. Sequencing used peripheral blood. These receptor sequences come from a woman between 40 and 55 years old with acute or convalescent COVID-19.

The rearrangement links TRBV30 to TRBJ1-2; a possible D gene is TRBD1 (5 bases). The V and J ends lost 8 bases and 0 bases respectively, with 13 bases between them. In germline, CDR1 is GTSNPN, CDR2 SVGIG (reference sequence). The CDR3 length is 13 residues. CDR3 in amino acids: CARDLGTNYGYTF. The CDR3 DNA reads TGTGCCCGGGACTTGGGGACTAACTATGGCTACACCTTC.

The chain employs TRBV10-1 and TRBJ2-1; 7 bases agree with TRBD2. The V segment lost 4 bases and the J segment 2 bases; nucleotides outside the gene matches: 5. Germline V lookup: CDR1 WNHNN, CDR2 SYGVQD (reference sequence). The CDR3 totals 15 residues. CDR3 loop: CASSGASGPYNEQFF. Here the CDR3 DNA reads TGCGCCAGCAGTGGAGCTAGCGGTCCCTACAATGAGCAGTTCTTC.

V and J are TRBV4-2 and TRBJ1-4; possibly TRBD1 for D (6 bases). Trimming pared 4 bases from V and 0 bases from J, leaving 21 bases between. The germline gives CDR1 LGHNA, CDR2 YNFKEQ. This CDR3 is built from 19 residues. The CDR3 nucleotides are TGTGCCAGCAGCCGATTATCGCAGGGGTTGGGTACAACTAATGAAAAACTGTTTTTT. Encoded protein: CASSRLSQGLGTTNEKLFF.

This sequence joins TRBV4-1 and TRBJ2-5; D perhaps matches TRBD1 (6 bases). Deletions cut 4 bases from V and 4 bases from J, with 7 bases between. The CDR3 contains 12 residues. CDR1 is MGHRA, CDR2 YSYEKL, per germline. CDR3 region: CASSPDRETQYF. The DNA for the CDR3 is TGCGCCAGCAGCCCGGACAGAGAGACCCAGTACTTC.

The chain recombines TRBV29-1 with TRBJ2-1, with 8 positions matching TRBD2. Trimming took 3 bases from V and 7 from J; bases not matched to a gene: 5. Germline V gene sequence: CDR1 SQVTM, CDR2 ANQGSEA. This CDR3 comprises 13 residues. DNA of the CDR3: TGCAGCGTTGATCGGGGGGGGCCGAATGAGCAGTTCTTC. Its protein is CSVDRGGPNEQFF.

This clone was detected only once. This chain uses TRBV9 with TRBJ2-3; 10 bases line up with TRBD2. Germline loops: CDR1 SGDLS, CDR2 YYNGEE. Trimming at V came to 0 bases and at J to 4 bases, leaving 5 bases not matched to a gene. The CDR3 contains 16 residues. CDR3 nucleotides: TGTGCCAGCAGCGTAGGGACTAGCGGTTTCTCAGATACGCAGTATTTT. Its translation: CASSVGTSGFSDTQYF. The whole variable domain, filled in from reference TRBV9 and TRBJ2-3, reads DSGVTQTPKHLITATGQRVTLRCSPRSGDLSVYWYQQSLDQGLQFLIQYYNGEERAKGNILERFSAQQFPDLHSELNLSSLELGDSALYFCASSVGTSGFSDTQYFGPGTRLTVL.

The chain has TRBV7-9 and TRBJ2-1, with TRBD2 identical over 7 bases. Germline-derived CDR1 and CDR2 are SEHNR and FQNEAQ (reference sequence). The ends lost 3 bases at V and 8 bases at J; junction bases unmatched: 7. The CDR3 consists of 14 residues. The CDR3 region is CASSLGAGLDEQFF. The CDR3 coding sequence is TGTGCCAGCAGCTTGGGAGCGGGGTTGGATGAGCAGTTCTTC.

In this sample, this clone turned up a few times. The rearrangement joins TRBV5-4 to TRBJ1-2; 9 bases match TRBD1. This CDR3 is built from 15 residues. Germline lookup yields CDR1 SGHNT and CDR2 YYREEE (reference sequence). The ends lost 4 bases at V and 5 bases at J; junction bases unmatched: 9. CDR3 sequence: CASSQSPGTGYGYTF. As DNA, the CDR3 is TGTGCCAGCAGCCAGAGTCCCGGGACAGGGTATGGCTACACCTTC.

The rearrangement joins TRBV6-5 to TRBJ1-1, with D possibly matching TRBD1 (5 bases). This CDR3 has 12 amino acids. Trimming shortened V by 11 bases and J by 8 bases, and 18 bases separated the two germline ends. Looked up from germline, CDR1 is MNHEY and CDR2 is SVGAGI. CDR3 protein: CAAGYTSEEAFF. CDR3 DNA: TGTGCCGCAGGGTATACCTCAGAAGAAGCTTTCTTT.

The chain joins TRBV5-1 to TRBJ2-3; D perhaps matches TRBD2 (6 bases). Trimming cost V 4 bases and J 2 bases, with 14 bases left between them. The CDR3 contains 15 residues. The germline gives CDR1 SGHRS, CDR2 YFSETQ. The CDR3 coding sequence is TGCGCCAGCAGCGATACGGGACTGCCCACAGATACGCAGTATTTT. Its protein product is CASSDTGLPTDTQYF.

The V call is TRBV19, the J call TRBJ1-2; 7 bases align to TRBD1. The CDR3 spans 16 residues. Per germline, CDR1 LNHDA and CDR2 SQIVND (reference sequence). Trimming at V came to 5 bases and at J to 4 bases, leaving 13 bases not matched to a gene. This CDR3 reads CASSFRQGRGFYGYTF. As DNA, the CDR3 is TGTGCCAGTAGTTTCCGACAGGGAAGAGGGTTCTATGGCTACACCTTC.

Notes on this clone: Germline is not matched at one junction end, which may reflect a read error. The gene calls are TRBV5-6 and TRBJ1-2; 10 bases map to TRBD1. Per germline, CDR1 SGHDT and CDR2 YYEEEE. The CDR3 has 13 amino acids. This chain's CDR3 is CASSFRTGGKVSF. The CDR3 nucleotides read TGTGCCAGCAGCTTCCGGACAGGGGGGAAGGTTTCGTTC.

The chain employs TRBV29-1 and TRBJ2-5, with TRBD2 matching over 11 bases. CDR1 and CDR2 (germline): SQVTM, ANQGSEA. The CDR3 contains 15 residues. Trimming took 7 bases from V and 2 from J; bases not matched to a gene: 9. CDR3 protein: CSASPLAGAQETQYF. The CDR3 DNA follows: TGCAGCGCGAGCCCACTAGCGGGGGCACAAGAGACCCAGTACTTC.

The chain is built from TRBV6-1 and TRBJ1-2; D gene uncertain. Germline loops: CDR1 MNHNS, CDR2 SASEGT. Trimming shortened V by 0 bases and J by 4 bases, and 15 bases separated the two germline ends. The CDR3 contains 16 residues. Written as DNA, the CDR3 is TGTGCCAGCAGTGAAGCGCTTGCGGGCAGGCGCTATGGCTACACCTTC. Residues: CASSEALAGRRYGYTF.